The 19 T cell receptor beta chains presented below share a single source sample, sequenced in a study of long-term antiretroviral therapy in people with HIV. Researchers ran immunoSEQ v3.0 at survey level. Using immunoSEQ multiplex PCR, the repertoire was profiled, and TCRdb retains in-frame clones only, with some absent. Counted here are approximately 30,000 clones, about 84% occurring once; the ten biggest clones make up about 10%. Specimen: unsorted PBMCs, collected 0.8 years before starting antiretroviral therapy. These receptors originate from a man aged 18 to 29 with HIV.

The gene calls are TRBV6-5 and TRBJ2-3; D is perhaps TRBD1 (5 bases). The germline gives CDR1 MNHEY, CDR2 SVGAGI. This CDR3 contains 14 residues. Trimming cost V 0 bases and J 3 bases, with 7 bases left between them. Written as DNA, the CDR3 is TGTGCCAGCAGTTACTCCAGGGAAACAGATACGCAGTATTTT. It yields the protein CASSYSRETDTQYF.

This rearrangement joins TRBV10-3 to TRBJ1-2; 8 bases align to TRBD1. Per germline, CDR1 ENHRY and CDR2 SYGVKD. Trimming took 7 bases from V and 8 from J; bases not matched to a gene: 9. This CDR3 is 13 amino acids long. The CDR3 loop is CAINGQGLGGYTF. CDR3 sequence (DNA): TGTGCCATCAATGGACAGGGACTGGGGGGCTACACCTTC.

The chain is built from TRBV21-1 and TRBJ2-7; TRBD1, the table's D call, was not compared with the DNA. TRBV21-1 is recorded as a pseudogene. The CDR3 is 13 amino acids. The CDR3 here is CASRGDRAGEQYF. CDR3 bases: TGTGCCAGTAGGGGGGACAGGGCGGGAGAGCAGTACTTC.

The V gene is TRBV9, the J gene TRBJ2-2; D might be TRBD1 (6 bases). V lost 4 bases and J 6 bases, leaving 10 bases between the germline ends. Germline CDR1 reads SGDLS; CDR2 reads YYNGEE. The CDR3 spans 13 residues. CDR3 nucleotide sequence: TGTGCCAGCAGCTTTGGACAGCCCGGGGAGCTGTTTTTT. Amino acids: CASSFGQPGELFF.

The rearrangement uses TRBV7-8 and TRBJ2-7; D might be TRBD2 (6 bases). The CDR3 contains 15 residues. CDR1 and CDR2 (germline): SGHVS, FQNEAQ. Trimming took 2 bases from V and 0 from J, leaving 11 bases between them. The CDR3 loop is CASSLRGGASYEQYF. As DNA, the CDR3 is TGTGCCAGCAGCTTAAGAGGCGGGGCCTCCTACGAGCAGTACTTC.

This clone was recorded only once. The chain employs TRBV6-6 and TRBJ1-5; no clear D gene. This CDR3 region has 15 residues. The germline gives CDR1 MNHNY, CDR2 SVGAGI (reference sequence). V lost 6 bases and J 5 bases, leaving 17 bases between the germline ends. CDR3 in amino acids: CASRNSGGFDQPQHF. Written as DNA, the CDR3 is TGTGCCAGCAGAAATAGCGGCGGTTTCGATCAGCCCCAGCATTTT.

This chain links TRBV30 with TRBJ1-3; D possibly corresponds to TRBD1 (5 bases). The CDR3 length is 14 residues. The germline CDR1 and CDR2 sequences are GTSNPN and SVGIG (reference sequence). Trimming stripped 4 bases from V and 4 bases from J, with 14 bases between. The CDR3 is CAWTLGGLGNTIYF. In DNA form, the CDR3 reads TGTGCCTGGACCCTTGGGGGACTCGGAAACACCATATATTTT. Complete variable domain (other parts from reference TRBV30 and TRBJ1-3): SQTIHQWPATLVQPVGSPLSLECTVEGTSNPNLYWYRQAAGRGLQLLFYSVGIGQISSEVPQNLSASRPQDRQFILSSKKLLLSDSGFYLCAWTLGGLGNTIYFGEGSWLTVV.

V is TRBV6-1 and J is TRBJ2-7, with TRBD2 identical over 8 bases. With 2 bases clipped from V and 4 bases from J, the junction kept 7 bases outside the gene matches. This CDR3 is 15 amino acids long. Looked up from germline, CDR1 is MNHNS and CDR2 is SASEGT. CDR3 bases: TGTGCCAGCAGTGAATACGGGGGGGCAGTGTACGAGCAGTACTTC. Its translation is CASSEYGGAVYEQYF.

This chain uses TRBV7-2 with TRBJ2-7; TRBD1 matches at 8 bases. Germline V gene lookup returns CDR1 SGHTA and CDR2 FQGNSA. The CDR3 has 14 residues. Trimming took 1 base from V and 1 from J; bases not matched to a gene: 0. CDR3 nucleotide sequence: TGTGCCAGCAGCTTAGACAGGGGGTCCTACGAGCAGTACTTC. Its translation is CASSLDRGSYEQYF.

A note on this clone: Relative to the germline gene, one junction end is altered; a read error may explain this. The V and J genes are TRBV15 and TRBJ2-5; 8 nucleotides align to TRBD2. CDR3 length: 16 residues. Germline-derived CDR1 and CDR2 are LNHNV and YYDKDF (reference sequence). For the CDR3, the DNA is TGTGCCACCAGCAGAGATCTACTAGCGGCCACAGAGTCCCAGTACTTC. Its protein is CATSRDLLAATESQYF.

The chain uses TRBV6-6 and TRBJ1-3; D gene unclear. The germline V gene has CDR1 MNHNY and CDR2 SVGAGI (reference sequence). The CDR3 has 16 residues. V shed 1 base and J shed 4 bases, with 14 bases lying between them. The CDR3 spells CASSYYVRLGGNTIYF. CDR3 DNA: TGTGCCAGCAGTTACTACGTGAGGCTAGGGGGAAACACCATATATTTT.

This sequence joins TRBV10-3 and TRBJ2-1; D gene unclear. Germline assignment: CDR1 ENHRY and CDR2 SYGVKD. The length of the CDR3 is 11 residues. Trimming took off 2 bases at V and 5 bases at J, with 1 base between the two ends. The CDR3, as DNA: TGTGCCATCAGTGAGGACAATGAGCAGTTCTTC. Its protein is CAISEDNEQFF.

This chain uses TRBV5-6 with TRBJ2-7; 7 bases are a match to TRBD1. This CDR3 region has 13 residues. Germline V gene data show CDR1 as SGHDT and CDR2 as YYEEEE. The trim removed 4 bases at V and 4 bases at J, leaving 5 bases unmatched. CDR3 loop: CASSTGTVYEQYF. In DNA form, the CDR3 reads TGTGCCAGCAGCACCGGGACAGTTTACGAGCAGTACTTC. Based on the CDR3 plus reference TRBV5-6 and TRBJ2-7, the full variable domain is DAGVTQSPTHLIKTRGQQVTLRCSPKSGHDTVSWYQQALGQGPQFIFQYYEEEERQRGNFPDRFSGHQFPNYSSELNVNALLLGDSALYLCASSTGTVYEQYFGPGTRLTVT.

V usage is TRBV5-4 and J usage is TRBJ1-1, with 7 nucleotides matching TRBD1. This CDR3 has 14 residues. Germline lookup yields CDR1 SGHNT and CDR2 YYREEE (reference sequence). V lost 4 bases, J lost 5 bases, and 8 bases stayed unmatched. CDR3 amino acids: CASSPRTGETEAFF. In nucleotides, the CDR3 is TGTGCCAGCAGCCCCCGGACAGGTGAAACTGAAGCTTTCTTT.

This clone was recorded only once. This chain uses TRBV9 with TRBJ2-2; possible D gene TRBD1, 5 bases. Germline CDR1 and CDR2: SGDLS and YYNGEE. This CDR3 is built from 14 residues. Trimming removed 5 bases from V and 0 bases from J, with 8 bases in between. CDR3 region: CASRQASNTGELFF. In nucleotides, the CDR3 is TGTGCCAGCAGACAGGCTTCGAACACCGGGGAGCTGTTTTTT.

This chain joins TRBV7-6 and TRBJ1-1, with D unresolved. Germline-derived CDR1 and CDR2 are SGHVS and FNYEAQ. The CDR3 is made up of 13 amino acids. V was clipped by 2 bases and J by 4 bases, with 8 bases between them. The CDR3 coding sequence is TGTGCCAGCAGCTTAAATCACGGCACTGAAGCTTTCTTT. This gives the protein CASSLNHGTEAFF.

The chain uses TRBV14 and TRBJ2-7; unclear D gene. Germline V gene lookup returns CDR1 SGHDN and CDR2 FVKESK. The CDR3 runs to 13 residues. Trimming removed 1 base at V and 6 bases at J, with 10 bases between. CDR3 coding DNA: TGTGCCAGCAGCCAAGTTATCGGTGCCGAGCAGTACTTC. Residues: CASSQVIGAEQYF.

The chain joins TRBV6-1 to TRBJ1-2; D not certain. Per germline, CDR1 MNHNS and CDR2 SASEGT. Trimming took 2 bases from V and 2 from J, leaving 3 bases between them. The CDR3 is 12 amino acids. DNA of the CDR3: TGTGCCAGCAGTGAACACAACTATGGCTACACCTTC. Translation: CASSEHNYGYTF.

V and J are TRBV28 and TRBJ1-3, with 7 bases lining up with TRBD1. Trimming took 7 bases from V and 2 from J; bases not matched to a gene: 8. The CDR3 loop spans 15 amino acids. Germline V gene lookup returns CDR1 MDHEN and CDR2 SYDVKM. CDR3 sequence reads: CASTTQGGAGNTIYF. The CDR3 bases are TGTGCCAGCACTACCCAAGGGGGCGCTGGAAACACCATATATTTT.